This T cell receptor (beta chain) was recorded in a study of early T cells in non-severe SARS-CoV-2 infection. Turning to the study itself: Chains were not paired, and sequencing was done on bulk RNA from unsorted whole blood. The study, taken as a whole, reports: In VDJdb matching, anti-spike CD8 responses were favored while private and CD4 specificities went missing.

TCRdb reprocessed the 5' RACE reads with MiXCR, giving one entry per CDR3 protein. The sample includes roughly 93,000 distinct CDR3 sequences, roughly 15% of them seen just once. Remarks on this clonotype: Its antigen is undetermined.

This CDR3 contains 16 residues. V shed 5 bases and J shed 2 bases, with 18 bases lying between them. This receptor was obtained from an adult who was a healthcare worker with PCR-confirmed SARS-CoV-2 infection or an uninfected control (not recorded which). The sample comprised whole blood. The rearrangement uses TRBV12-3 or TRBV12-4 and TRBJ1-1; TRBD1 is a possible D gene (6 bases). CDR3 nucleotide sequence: TGTGCCAGCAGTCCTCTTTGGGGGGGGCGCAACACTGAAGCTTTCTTT. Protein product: CASSPLWGGRNTEAFF.